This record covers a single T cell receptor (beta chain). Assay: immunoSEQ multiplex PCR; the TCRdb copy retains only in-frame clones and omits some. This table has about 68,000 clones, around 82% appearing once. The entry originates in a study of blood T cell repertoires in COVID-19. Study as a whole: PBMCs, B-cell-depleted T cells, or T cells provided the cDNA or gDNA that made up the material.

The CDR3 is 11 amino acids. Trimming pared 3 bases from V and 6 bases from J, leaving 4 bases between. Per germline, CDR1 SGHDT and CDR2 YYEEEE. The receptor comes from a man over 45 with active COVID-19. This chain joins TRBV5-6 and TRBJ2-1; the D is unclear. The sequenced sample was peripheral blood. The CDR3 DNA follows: TGTGCCAGCAGCTCTTTCAATGAGCAGTTCTTC. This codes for CASSSFNEQFF.